A single sample is the source of the 13 T cell receptor beta chains below, sequenced in a study of T cell responses to AZD1222 COVID-19 vaccine. The method was immunoSEQ multiplex PCR; TCRdb's version includes in-frame clones alone and lacks a portion of them. Found here are 150,000 or so clones, more than 90% of them singletons; the top ten hold approximately 20%. The source material was peripheral blood, sampled on day 0 of AZD1222 vaccination. The receptors come from an adult in good health.

V usage is TRBV5-1 and J usage is TRBJ1-1, with D maybe TRBD1 (5 bases). CDR3 length: 14 residues. The germline gives CDR1 SGHRS, CDR2 YFSETQ. V was clipped by 4 bases and J by 0 bases, with 10 bases between them. For the CDR3, the DNA is TGCGCCAGCAGCCAGGGCCTGATGAACACTGAAGCTTTCTTT. Its protein is CASSQGLMNTEAFF. Using reference TRBV5-1 and TRBJ1-1 for the parts outside the CDR3, the full variable domain is KAGVTQTPRYLIKTRGQQVTLSCSPISGHRSVSWYQQTPGQGLQFLFEYFSETQRNKGNFPGRFSGRQFSNSRSEMNVSTLELGDSALYLCASSQGLMNTEAFFGQGTRLTVV.

The rearrangement links TRBV5-4 to TRBJ2-1; no clear D. Germline V gives CDR1 SGHNT, CDR2 YYREEE (reference sequence). Trimming took off 4 bases at V and 8 bases at J, with 16 bases between the two ends. The CDR3 loop spans 14 amino acids. CDR3 DNA: TGTGCCAGCAGCGATTGGATGAGGTACGATGAGCAGTTCTTC. It translates to CASSDWMRYDEQFF.

The chain couples TRBV28 to TRBJ1-2, with D possibly being TRBD1 (5 bases). Between the trimmed V and J ends, which lost 5 bases and 5 bases, there was a span of 15 bases. The CDR3 contains 14 residues. Per the germline V gene, CDR1 is MDHEN and CDR2 is SYDVKM. CDR3 amino acids: CASSVPGGGYGYTF. The CDR3 region has the DNA TGTGCCAGCAGTGTCCCCGGGGGGGGTTATGGCTACACCTTC.

J is TRBJ1-2 and V is TRBV25-1; the match to TRBD1 covers 8 bases. With 8 bases clipped from V and 0 bases from J, the junction kept 11 bases outside the gene matches. CDR1 and CDR2 from the germline V gene are MGHDK and SYGVNS. The CDR3 extends over 16 amino acids. The CDR3 nucleotides read TGTGCCAGCGTGGGGGGACCGGGACAGGCTAACTATGGCTACACCTTC. Its translation is CASVGGPGQANYGYTF.

V gene TRBV15 combines with J gene TRBJ2-3; the D call may be TRBD1 or TRBD2 (6 bases each). V was pared by 3 bases and J by 5 bases, with 15 bases between. Germline lookup yields CDR1 LNHNV and CDR2 YYDKDF (reference sequence). The CDR3 is 15 residues long. The CDR3: CATSREGGRVDTQYF. CDR3 in DNA: TGTGCCACCAGCAGGGAAGGGGGGCGGGTAGATACGCAGTATTTT.

The rearrangement links TRBV5-1 to TRBJ1-6, with 7 bases matching TRBD1. The CDR3 sequence is 13 residues long. J lost 11 bases, V lost 1 base, and 3 bases had no gene match. Germline loops: CDR1 SGHRS, CDR2 YFSETQ. The CDR3 bases are TGCGCCAGCAGCTTGTTAGGGGGCCCACCCCTCCACTTT. It codes for CASSLLGGPPLHF.

The V call is TRBV6-5, the J call TRBJ1-1; D perhaps matches TRBD1 (5 bases). V lost 7 bases, J lost 10 bases, and 22 bases lay in between. CDR1 is MNHEY, CDR2 SVGAGI, per germline. The CDR3 is made up of 14 amino acids. CDR3 DNA: TGTGCCAGCATCCCTACGTGGAGCTCTGGGGGAGCTTTCTTT. Its protein product is CASIPTWSSGGAFF.

This chain links TRBV5-6 with TRBJ1-2; 12 bases align to TRBD1. This CDR3 is built from 15 residues. The germline V gene encodes CDR1 SGHDT and CDR2 YYEEEE. V lost 4 bases, J lost 7 bases, and 8 bases stayed unmatched. The CDR3 loop is CASSPGQGARGGYTF. CDR3 DNA: TGTGCCAGCAGCCCGGGACAGGGGGCGCGAGGTGGCTACACCTTC. Based on the CDR3 plus reference TRBV5-6 and TRBJ1-2, the full variable domain is DAGVTQSPTHLIKTRGQQVTLRCSPKSGHDTVSWYQQALGQGPQFIFQYYEEEERQRGNFPDRFSGHQFPNYSSELNVNALLLGDSALYLCASSPGQGARGGYTFGSGTRLTVV.

This clone appeared a single time. V usage is TRBV5-1 and J usage is TRBJ2-7; 11 positions match TRBD2. There are 17 residues in the CDR3. Losses at the gene ends were 4 bases for V and 0 bases for J; bases not matched to a gene: 9. The germline gives CDR1 SGHRS, CDR2 YFSETQ. This CDR3 reads CASSLRTSGFSSYEQYF. The CDR3 DNA reads as TGCGCCAGCAGCCTACGGACTAGCGGGTTCAGCTCCTACGAGCAGTACTTC.

V and J are TRBV7-9 and TRBJ1-1; the D gene is possibly TRBD1 (6 bases). The CDR3 is made up of 15 amino acids. Germline V gene sequence: CDR1 SEHNR, CDR2 FQNEAQ (reference sequence). Trimming shortened V by 2 bases and J by 2 bases, and 12 bases separated the two germline ends. CDR3 nucleotide sequence: TGTGCCAGCAGCTTACCGGGGGGCAGCAACACTGAAGCTTTCTTT. It specifies CASSLPGGSNTEAFF.

The CDR3 DNA follows: TGTGCCAGCAGTTACTCGAGGGTGTTCTCTGGAAACACCATATATTTT. It specifies CASSYSRVFSGNTIYF. The J gene is TRBJ1-3, the V gene TRBV6-5, with D unclear. CDR3 length equals 16 residues. CDR1 is MNHEY and CDR2 is SVGAGI in the germline V gene. V was pared by 0 bases and J by 0 bases, with 9 bases between.

The V gene is TRBV6-5, the J gene TRBJ1-1; maybe TRBD1 (6 bases). This CDR3 is 14 amino acids long. CDR1 and CDR2 from the germline V gene are MNHEY and SVGAGI. The germline V and J ends were trimmed by 5 bases and 0 bases, with 10 bases remaining between them. The CDR3 loop reads CASSRDRLNTEAFF. CDR3 nucleotide sequence: TGTGCCAGCAGTCGCGACAGGTTGAACACTGAAGCTTTCTTT.

J is TRBJ2-2 and V is TRBV6-5; no clear D. The V and J ends lost 5 bases and 4 bases respectively, with 8 bases between them. CDR1 and CDR2 (germline): MNHEY, SVGAGI. The CDR3 is 13 amino acids. The CDR3 spells CASSITVTGELFF. DNA for the CDR3: TGTGCCAGCAGTATCACGGTCACCGGGGAGCTGTTTTTT.